One sample yielded the 29 T cell receptor beta chains listed below, sequenced in a study of T cell responses to AZD1222 COVID-19 vaccine. Generated by immunoSEQ multiplex PCR, the TCRdb table keeps only in-frame clones and is missing some. The sample records some 79,000 clones, roughly 85% being singletons. The specimen was peripheral blood, collected 28 days after the second AZD1222 dose. The source is an adult who received the AZD1222 COVID-19 vaccine.

The chain couples TRBV29-1 to TRBJ1-1; 7 bases agree with TRBD1. In germline, CDR1 is SQVTM, CDR2 ANQGSEA. V was pared by 7 bases and J by 2 bases, with 7 bases of the junction left unmatched. This CDR3 is built from 13 residues. Here the CDR3 reads CSGRQGGNTEAFF. The CDR3 DNA reads as TGCAGCGGTCGACAGGGAGGCAACACTGAAGCTTTCTTT.

V usage is TRBV28 and J usage is TRBJ1-4; D gene ambiguous. Trimming stripped 8 bases from V and 8 bases from J, with 18 bases between. Germline-derived CDR1 and CDR2 are MDHEN and SYDVKM. The CDR3 is made up of 14 amino acids. The CDR3 DNA reads TGTGCCAGCGGAGATGGGCCCAGAAGGGAAAAACTGTTTTTT. This sequence encodes CASGDGPRREKLFF.

As regards this clone: In the same sample, other DNA sequences code for this CDR3. This rearrangement joins TRBV7-9 to TRBJ1-1; no firm D call. With 1 base removed from V and 1 base from J, the gap between germline ends came to 4 bases. Germline V gives CDR1 SEHNR, CDR2 FQNEAQ (reference sequence). The CDR3 has 13 residues. In DNA, the CDR3 is TGTGCCAGCAGCTTAGAACAGAACACTGAAGCTTTCTTT. This sequence encodes CASSLEQNTEAFF.

This clone has a single count. The rearrangement uses TRBV9 and TRBJ1-3; 11 bases are shared with TRBD1. This CDR3 comprises 19 residues. Germline CDR1 SGDLS, CDR2 YYNGEE. V shed 0 bases and J 0 bases; nucleotides not matched to a gene: 8. CDR3 region: CASSVEEGTGGSSGNTIYF. The CDR3 DNA sequence: TGTGCCAGCAGCGTAGAAGAGGGGACAGGGGGAAGCTCTGGAAACACCATATATTTT. Using reference TRBV9 and TRBJ1-3 for the parts outside the CDR3, the full variable domain is DSGVTQTPKHLITATGQRVTLRCSPRSGDLSVYWYQQSLDQGLQFLIQYYNGEERAKGNILERFSAQQFPDLHSELNLSSLELGDSALYFCASSVEEGTGGSSGNTIYFGEGSWLTVV.

The chain recombines TRBV12-3 or TRBV12-4 with TRBJ2-1; TRBD2 is a possible D gene (5 bases). Trimming left V 1 base short and J 7 bases short, with 5 bases between. CDR3 length equals 12 residues. Here the CDR3 DNA reads TGTGCCAGCAGTTTAGGAGGGAATGAGCAGTTCTTC. Its protein product is CASSLGGNEQFF.

This chain connects TRBV27 to TRBJ2-3; 9 bases fit TRBD1. In germline, CDR1 is MNHEY, CDR2 SMNVEV (reference sequence). The V segment lost 6 bases and the J segment 1 base; nucleotides outside the gene matches: 5. This CDR3 is 15 amino acids long. CDR3 in amino acids: CASRPTGGGTDTQYF. The CDR3 region has the DNA TGTGCCAGCAGACCTACAGGGGGCGGCACAGATACGCAGTATTTT.

Relative to its sample, this clone is medium-sized. The rearrangement joins TRBV18 to TRBJ2-5; possibly TRBD2 for D (6 bases). CDR3 size: 15 residues. Germline V gene data show CDR1 as KGHSH and CDR2 as LQKENI. Trimming left V 3 bases short and J 4 bases short, with 15 bases between. The CDR3 region is CASSPMLQGGETQYF. In nucleotides, the CDR3 is TGTGCCAGCTCACCCATGCTTCAGGGAGGAGAGACCCAGTACTTC.

The chain recombines TRBV18 with TRBJ1-2; D might be TRBD1 (6 bases). The CDR3 is 16 amino acids. Germline V gene lookup returns CDR1 KGHSH and CDR2 LQKENI. Trimming cost V 2 bases and J 2 bases, with 15 bases left between them. In nucleotides, the CDR3 is TGTGCCAGCTCACCATCGACCAAACAGGGCAACTATGGCTACACCTTC. Translated: CASSPSTKQGNYGYTF.

The chain joins TRBV19 to TRBJ2-2, with 10 nucleotides matching TRBD1. The CDR3 is made up of 15 amino acids. The ends lost 7 bases at V and 5 bases at J; junction bases unmatched: 7. Per germline, CDR1 LNHDA and CDR2 SQIVND (reference sequence). The CDR3 protein is CASKFKDRGTGELFF. The DNA of the CDR3 is TGTGCCAGTAAATTCAAGGACAGGGGGACCGGGGAGCTGTTTTTT.

This chain connects TRBV6-5 to TRBJ2-1, with D perhaps matching TRBD1 or TRBD2 (6 bases each). The germline V gene has CDR1 MNHEY and CDR2 SVGAGI. The CDR3 runs 14 residues. V was trimmed by 7 bases and J by 10 bases, leaving 20 bases between them. The CDR3 DNA is TGTGCCAGCACTCAACTCAGGGGACTCACAGAGCAGTTCTTC. Its protein product is CASTQLRGLTEQFF.

The V gene is TRBV5-4, the J gene TRBJ1-6, with a possible D match to TRBD1 (6 bases). Deletions cut 2 bases from V and 7 bases from J, with 16 bases between. This CDR3 comprises 16 residues. The germline gives CDR1 SGHNT, CDR2 YYREEE (reference sequence). CDR3 residues: CASSFDSGARNSPLHF. In DNA form, the CDR3 reads TGTGCCAGCAGCTTCGATTCAGGGGCAAGGAATTCACCCCTCCACTTT.

CDR3: CASSIPEGYGYTF. DNA of the CDR3: TGTGCCAGCAGTATTCCTGAGGGCTATGGCTACACCTTC. This sequence joins TRBV2 and TRBJ1-2; D is uncertain. This CDR3 region has 13 residues. Trimming cost V 5 bases and J 4 bases, with 11 bases left between them. Germline V gene data show CDR1 as SNHLY and CDR2 as FYNNEI. Combining the CDR3 with reference TRBV2 and TRBJ1-2 gives the whole variable domain EPEVTQTPSHQVTQMGQEVILRCVPISNHLYFYWYRQILGQKVEFLVSFYNNEISEKSEIFDDQFSVERPDGSNFTLKIRSTKLEDSAMYFCASSIPEGYGYTFGSGTRLTVV.

The genes are TRBV27 and TRBJ1-5, with TRBD1 identical over 10 bases. V lost 6 bases to trimming and J lost 6 bases; unmatched junction nucleotides: 11. Germline values: CDR1 MNHEY, CDR2 SMNVEV (reference sequence). The CDR3 length is 16 residues. The CDR3 DNA is TGTGCCAGCAGCCATGCCGGGACAGGGGTCGGTCAGCCCCAGCATTTT. Translating it yields CASSHAGTGVGQPQHF.

The chain is built from TRBV29-1 and TRBJ1-4; the D gene is possibly TRBD1 (6 bases). CDR3 length equals 15 residues. Trimming left V 7 bases short and J 5 bases short, with 20 bases between. Per the germline V gene, CDR1 is SQVTM and CDR2 is ANQGSEA. The CDR3 sequence is CSAQEGGGTNEKLFF. CDR3 coding DNA: TGCAGCGCTCAAGAAGGGGGGGGCACGAATGAAAAACTGTTTTTT.

The chain links TRBV3-1 (or the pseudogene TRBV3-2) to TRBJ2-7; D gene unclear. Trimming stripped 1 base from V and 2 bases from J, with 12 bases between. This CDR3 contains 15 residues. Germline CDR1 and CDR2: LGHDT and YNNKEL (reference sequence). CDR3 loop: CASSQGAGPTYEQYF. The CDR3, as DNA: TGTGCCAGCAGCCAAGGAGCAGGACCAACCTACGAGCAGTACTTC.

In this sample, this clone turned up once. V gene TRBV2 combines with J gene TRBJ1-2; 7 bases agree with TRBD1. With V trimmed by 7 bases and J by 4 bases, 3 bases remained unmatched. There are 12 residues in the CDR3. Germline V gene data show CDR1 as SNHLY and CDR2 as FYNNEI. CDR3 nucleotide sequence: TGTGCCAGCACTGGGGACAGCTATGGCTACACCTTC. It encodes CASTGDSYGYTF.

This sequence joins TRBV18 and TRBJ2-5, with 7 nucleotides matching TRBD1. Germline CDR1 and CDR2: KGHSH and LQKENI. J gave up 2 bases and V 7 bases, and 4 bases lay outside the gene matches. The CDR3 runs 13 residues. The CDR3 DNA reads TGTGCCAGCTTCACAGGGGTACAAGAGACCCAGTACTTC. The encoded protein is CASFTGVQETQYF.

Turning to this clone: This same CDR3 is encoded by further DNA sequences in the sample. This rearrangement joins TRBV28 to TRBJ1-2; D gene uncertain. The CDR3 loop spans 13 amino acids. Trimming took off 4 bases at V and 2 bases at J, with 8 bases between the two ends. Germline V gene data show CDR1 as MDHEN and CDR2 as SYDVKM. CDR3 in amino acids: CASSSGGNYGYTF. CDR3 nucleotides: TGTGCCAGCAGTTCGGGCGGAAACTATGGCTACACCTTC.

The V gene is TRBV2, the J gene TRBJ1-4, with 11 positions matching TRBD1. The V gene's germline CDR1 is SNHLY and CDR2 FYNNEI. The trim removed 8 bases at V and 3 bases at J, leaving 8 bases unmatched. The CDR3 runs to 16 residues. The CDR3 loop is CASLSDRGPANEKLFF. DNA for the CDR3: TGTGCCAGCTTATCGGACAGGGGGCCGGCTAATGAAAAACTGTTTTTT.

The chain employs TRBV7-3 and TRBJ1-5; possibly TRBD1 for D (6 bases). Germline lookup yields CDR1 SGHTA and CDR2 FQGTGA. Trimming removed 3 bases at V and 6 bases at J, with 15 bases between. The CDR3 is 15 amino acids. In DNA form, the CDR3 reads TGTGCCAGCAGCTTGCTAGCAGGGGCTGGTCAGCCCCAGCATTTT. Its translation: CASSLLAGAGQPQHF.

This chain links TRBV5-4 with TRBJ1-2; D gene uncertain. The CDR3 totals 15 residues. Between the trimmed V and J ends, which lost 1 base and 1 base, there was a span of 11 bases. Germline loops: CDR1 SGHNT, CDR2 YYREEE (reference sequence). The CDR3 spells CASSLLQALNYGYTF. In DNA, the CDR3 is TGTGCCAGCAGCTTGTTGCAGGCGCTTAACTATGGCTACACCTTC.

The chain uses TRBV5-1 and TRBJ1-2; 8 bases fit TRBD1. Germline CDR1 reads SGHRS; CDR2 reads YFSETQ. Trimming removed 4 bases from V and 8 bases from J; junction bases left unmatched: 7. The CDR3 has 13 residues. The CDR3 nucleotides read TGCGCCAGCAGCGTAAGGACAGGGCGAGGCTACACCTTC. This codes for CASSVRTGRGYTF.

V is TRBV7-2 and J is TRBJ2-7; 11 positions match TRBD2. V gave up 6 bases and J gave up 2 bases; unmatched junction bases: 9. The germline V gene has CDR1 SGHTA and CDR2 FQGNSA. The CDR3 has 16 amino acids. This chain's CDR3 is CASRNRLAGSPYEQYF. CDR3 in DNA: TGTGCCAGCAGAAACCGACTAGCGGGATCTCCCTACGAGCAGTACTTC.

The chain has TRBV5-4 and TRBJ2-1, with D perhaps TRBD1 (6 bases). This CDR3 has 14 residues. The ends were cut back, 4 bases at V and 0 bases at J, with 8 bases in the middle. Germline values: CDR1 SGHNT, CDR2 YYREEE (reference sequence). CDR3 sequence: CASSPDSSYNEQFF. DNA for the CDR3: TGTGCCAGCAGCCCGGACAGCTCCTACAATGAGCAGTTCTTC. The entire variable domain, with the rest obtained from reference TRBV5-4 and TRBJ2-1, is as follows: ETGVTQSPTHLIKTRGQQVTLRCSSQSGHNTVSWYQQALGQGPQFIFQYYREEENGRGNFPPRFSGLQFPNYSSELNVNALELDDSALYLCASSPDSSYNEQFFGPGTRLTVL.

Of note for this clone: Other DNA sequences in this sample translate to the same CDR3. J is TRBJ2-5 and V is TRBV5-1, with 11 nucleotides matching TRBD2. Unmatched junction bases numbered 4, after V lost 4 bases and J lost 2 bases. CDR3 length: 15 amino acids. Looked up from germline, CDR1 is SGHRS and CDR2 is YFSETQ. CDR3 loop: CASSLLAGGQETQYF. CDR3 DNA sequence: TGCGCCAGCAGCCTATTAGCGGGAGGGCAAGAGACCCAGTACTTC.

This chain connects TRBV5-5 to TRBJ1-1, with D uncertain. Trimming left V 0 bases short and J 3 bases short, with 0 bases between. The CDR3 spans 11 residues. The germline V gene encodes CDR1 SGHKS and CDR2 YYEKEE (reference sequence). The DNA for the CDR3 is TGTGCCAGCAGCTTGGACACTGAAGCTTTCTTT. Protein: CASSLDTEAFF.

The gene calls are TRBV5-4 and TRBJ2-1; D remains ambiguous. V was clipped by 4 bases and J by 0 bases, with 11 bases between them. CDR1 and CDR2 from the germline V gene are SGHNT and YYREEE (reference sequence). This CDR3 region has 15 residues. The CDR3 sequence: CASSGKAGSYNEQFF. CDR3 nucleotide sequence: TGTGCCAGCAGCGGGAAGGCTGGCTCCTACAATGAGCAGTTCTTC.

The CDR3 sequence is CASSQDQGKQQFF. CDR3 in DNA: TGCGCCAGCAGCCAAGATCAGGGTAAGCAGCAGTTCTTC. This chain connects TRBV4-3 to TRBJ2-1; D possibly corresponds to TRBD1 (5 bases). The V end was cut by 0 bases, the J end by 11 bases, with 11 bases between. This CDR3 is built from 13 residues. Germline assignment: CDR1 LGHNA and CDR2 YSLEER.

Regarding this clone: The junction differs from germline at one of its ends, possibly a read error. The chain combines TRBV9 with TRBJ1-2, with D perhaps matching TRBD1 (5 bases). The CDR3 has 13 residues. Germline-derived CDR1 and CDR2 are SGDLS and YYNGEE. For the CDR3, the DNA is TGTGCCAGCAGCCCCGGGGGGGAGAGACTGCCTTCCTTC. It yields the protein CASSPGGERLPSF.